This T cell receptor (beta chain) was recovered during a study of cytomegalovirus exposure and HLA in healthy donors. Turning to this clone: Its antigen is as yet unknown.

The study ran its PCR with 60 Vbeta and 13 Jbeta primers. The protocol was immunoSEQ multiplex PCR, while the TCRdb copy is restricted to in-frame clones and leaves out a portion. The repertoire table contains 130,000 or so clones. General study points: Relative to equally common others, HLA-associated TCR beta chains showed greater clonal expansion in a later analysis.

Sequencing was carried out using PBMCs. This clonotype was obtained from a woman aged 18-35 years in good health and CMV-seronegative.

CDR3 in amino acids: CASSRDRRGNEQFF. The CDR3 nucleotides are TGTGCCAGCAGTCGGGACAGGAGGGGGAATGAGCAGTTCTTC. J is TRBJ2-1 and V is TRBV6-1, with TRBD1 matching 8 bases. Germline V gene data show CDR1 as MNHNS and CDR2 as SASEGT. The trim removed 5 bases at V and 7 bases at J, leaving 7 bases unmatched. The CDR3 totals 14 residues.